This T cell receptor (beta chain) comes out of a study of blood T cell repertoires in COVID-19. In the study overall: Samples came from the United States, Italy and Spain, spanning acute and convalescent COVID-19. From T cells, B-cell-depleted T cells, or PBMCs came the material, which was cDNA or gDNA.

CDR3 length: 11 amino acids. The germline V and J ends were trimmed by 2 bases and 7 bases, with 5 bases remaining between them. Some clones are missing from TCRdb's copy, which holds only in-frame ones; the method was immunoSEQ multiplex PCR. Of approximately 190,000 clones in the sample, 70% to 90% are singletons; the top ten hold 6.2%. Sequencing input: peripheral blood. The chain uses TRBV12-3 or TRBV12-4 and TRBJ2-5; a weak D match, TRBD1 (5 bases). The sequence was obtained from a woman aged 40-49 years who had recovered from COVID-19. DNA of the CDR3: TGTGCCAGCAGTTTAAGGGGGACCCAGTACTTC. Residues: CASSLRGTQYF.